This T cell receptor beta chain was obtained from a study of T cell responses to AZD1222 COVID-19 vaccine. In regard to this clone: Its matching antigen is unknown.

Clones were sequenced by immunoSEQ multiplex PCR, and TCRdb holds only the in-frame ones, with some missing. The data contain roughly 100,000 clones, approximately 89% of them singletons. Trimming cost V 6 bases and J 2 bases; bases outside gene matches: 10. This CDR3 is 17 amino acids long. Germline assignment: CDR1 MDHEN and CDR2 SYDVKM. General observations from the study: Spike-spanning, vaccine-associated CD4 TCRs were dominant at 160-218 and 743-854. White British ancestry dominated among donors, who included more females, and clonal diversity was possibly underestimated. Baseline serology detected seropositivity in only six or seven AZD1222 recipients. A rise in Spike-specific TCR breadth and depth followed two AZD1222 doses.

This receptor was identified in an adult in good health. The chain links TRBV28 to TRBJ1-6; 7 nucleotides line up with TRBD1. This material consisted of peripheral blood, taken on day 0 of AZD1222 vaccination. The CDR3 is CASSYLQGPAYNSPLHF. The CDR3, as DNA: TGTGCCAGCAGCTATTTACAGGGGCCGGCCTATAATTCACCCCTCCACTTT.